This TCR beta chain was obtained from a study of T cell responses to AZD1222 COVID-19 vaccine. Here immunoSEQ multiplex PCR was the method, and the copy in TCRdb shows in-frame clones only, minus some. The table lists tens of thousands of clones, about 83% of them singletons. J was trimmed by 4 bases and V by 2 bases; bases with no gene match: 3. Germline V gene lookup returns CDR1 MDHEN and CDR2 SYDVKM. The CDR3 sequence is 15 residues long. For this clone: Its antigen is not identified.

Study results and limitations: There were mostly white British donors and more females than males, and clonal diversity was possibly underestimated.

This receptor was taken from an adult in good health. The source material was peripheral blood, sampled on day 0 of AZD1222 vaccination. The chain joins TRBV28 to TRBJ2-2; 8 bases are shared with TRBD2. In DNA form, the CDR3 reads TGTGCCAGCAGTTTAGCGGGAGGAGGCACCGGGGAGCTGTTTTTT. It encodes CASSLAGGGTGELFF.